One sample yielded the 4 T cell receptor beta chains listed below, sequenced in a study of human T cells and chemical hapten exposure. Stated time point: patch test 1, 2 weeks after DPC sensitization. Treatment indicated: therapeutic diphenylcyclopropenone sensitization with weekly scalp DPC. TCRdb re-called the RACE reads with MiXCR, one entry per CDR3 protein. The top ten hold about 3.1% of the sample, which has around 71,000 distinct CDR3 sequences, roughly 9.8% seen once. The sequencing used whole blood, collected in connection with sensitization to the hapten diphenylcyclopropenone (DPC). The origin of the receptors is a woman aged 40 to 50 with alopecia areata. Some clones in this sample may be carry-over from other donors' samples.

This clonotype was observed at least ten times. V and J are TRBV4-2 and TRBJ2-7; possibly TRBD2 for D (5 bases). Germline-derived CDR1 and CDR2 are LGHNA and YNFKEQ. Deletions cut 0 bases from V and 4 bases from J, with 13 bases between. The CDR3 length is 15 residues. The CDR3 DNA reads as TGTGCCAGCAGCCAAGATGCGGGTTCTGAATACGAGCAGTACTTC. This translates into CASSQDAGSEYEQYF.

This clonotype appeared a few times. The gene calls are TRBV6-5 and TRBJ2-7; the D gene is possibly TRBD1 (6 bases). Germline assignment: CDR1 MNHEY and CDR2 SVGAGI. The CDR3 runs 14 residues. The ends were cut back, 5 bases at V and 0 bases at J, with 11 bases in the middle. Here the CDR3 reads CASSRTASSYEQYF. The CDR3 nucleotides are TGTGCCAGCAGTAGGACAGCCAGCTCCTACGAGCAGTACTTC.

At least ten counts were recorded for this clonotype. V gene TRBV7-8 combines with J gene TRBJ2-3; D may match TRBD1 or TRBD2 (5 bases each). The CDR3 has 15 residues. V was pared by 2 bases and J by 8 bases, with 17 bases between. Looked up from germline, CDR1 is SGHVS and CDR2 is FQNEAQ. The CDR3 coding sequence is TGTGCCAGCAGCTTATCAGGGCGGGCTTTCGGTACGCAGTATTTT. Residues: CASSLSGRAFGTQYF. The full variable domain, with the rest looked up from reference TRBV7-8 and TRBJ2-3, is GAGVSQSPRYKVAKRGQDVALRCDPISGHVSLFWYQQALGQGPEFLTYFQNEAQLDKSGLPSDRFFAERPEGSVSTLKIQRTQQEDSAVYLCASSLSGRAFGTQYFGPGTRLTVL.

The rearrangement joins TRBV28 to TRBJ2-5, with D perhaps TRBD1 (5 bases). The CDR3 is 11 residues long. The germline V gene has CDR1 MDHEN and CDR2 SYDVKM. V was trimmed by 5 bases and J by 7 bases, leaving 8 bases between them. The CDR3, as DNA: TGTGCCAGCAGTACTACAGGGACCCAGTACTTC. It translates to CASSTTGTQYF.